Detailed here is one T cell receptor (beta chain). Its antigen remains unidentified. The junction departs from the called germline gene at one end, perhaps through a read error. This record comes from a study of T-cell reconstitution after alpha-beta-depleted transplantation in children. Whole-study findings and limits: Surviving recipient T cells and thymic progenitors accounted for the high day-60 TCRbeta diversity observed in some patients. About two months after transplant, alpha-beta T cells reportedly came from several hundred expanded graft clones. It was newly produced T cells that mostly accounted for T-cell counts and diversity one year after transplant.

As it was prepared, the TCRbeta library received unique molecular identifiers. TCRdb reprocessed the PCR reads with MiXCR, giving one entry per CDR3 protein. The data hold just under 250,000 distinct CDR3 sequences, with roughly a quarter observed a single time. The CDR3 is 12 residues long. Germline lookup yields CDR1 SGHRS and CDR2 YFSETQ. The source was PBMCs, collected before TCRalphabeta/CD19-depleted stem cell transplant. The source is a girl aged 2 to 9 with Fanconi anemia, due to receive a stem cell transplant. The rearrangement links TRBV5-1 to TRBJ2-3; D is undetermined. CDR3 sequence reads: CASRVSTDTQYF. The CDR3 region has the DNA TGTGCCAGCAGAGTAAGCACAGATACGCAGTATTTT.